Below, 32 T cell receptor beta chains from the same sample are listed, as sequenced in a study of shared clonotypes between healthy human individuals. Some clones are missing from TCRdb's copy, which holds only in-frame ones; the method was immunoSEQ multiplex PCR. The sample yields some 2.3 million clones, about 92% seen once. The specimen sequenced was naive CD4+ T cells from PBMCs. Noted subset: CD45RA+ positively selected. These receptors were collected from a man aged 18 to 30 in good health. Some clones in this sample may be carry-over from other donors' samples.

The CDR3 region has the DNA TGTGCCAGCAGTCCGTCAGGGCGGGGAAACGCTGAAGCTTTCTTT. Its translation is CASSPSGRGNAEAFF. V is TRBV28 and J is TRBJ1-1; tentative D call: TRBD1 (5 bases). Germline V gives CDR1 MDHEN, CDR2 SYDVKM. V was trimmed by 5 bases and J by 6 bases, leaving 19 bases between them. This CDR3 is 15 amino acids long.

This clone was seen a single time. The chain links TRBV2 to TRBJ2-3, with 8 nucleotides matching TRBD1. There are 15 residues in the CDR3. With V trimmed by 6 bases and J by 2 bases, 7 bases remained unmatched. Looked up from germline, CDR1 is SNHLY and CDR2 is FYNNEI. CDR3 coding DNA: TGTGCCAGCAGGTTCGACAGGGGAAACACAGATACGCAGTATTTT. Protein: CASRFDRGNTDTQYF. The whole variable domain, remainder taken from reference TRBV2 and TRBJ2-3, is EPEVTQTPSHQVTQMGQEVILRCVPISNHLYFYWYRQILGQKVEFLVSFYNNEISEKSEIFDDQFSVERPDGSNFTLKIRSTKLEDSAMYFCASRFDRGNTDTQYFGPGTRLTVL.

This sequence joins TRBV7-9 and TRBJ1-1; D may be TRBD1 (5 bases). Looked up from germline, CDR1 is SEHNR and CDR2 is FQNEAQ (reference sequence). CDR3 length: 14 residues. The germline V and J ends were trimmed by 5 bases and 5 bases, with 15 bases remaining between them. CDR3 in DNA: TGTGCCAGCAGCACCCAGGGTGTTGGGACTGAAGCTTTCTTT. Amino acids: CASSTQGVGTEAFF.

The V call is TRBV10-2, the J call TRBJ1-2; no clear D. The CDR3 runs 11 residues. Trimming stripped 2 bases from V and 7 bases from J, with 5 bases between. The V gene's germline CDR1 is WSHSY and CDR2 SAAADI. The DNA of the CDR3 is TGCGCCAGCAGTGAGAGCTCTGGCTACACCTTC. It yields the protein CASSESSGYTF.

The rearrangement joins TRBV19 to TRBJ1-1; 10 positions agree with TRBD1. The CDR3 contains 17 residues. V lost 6 bases to trimming and J lost 0 bases; unmatched junction nucleotides: 10. Germline CDR1 reads LNHDA; CDR2 reads SQIVND (reference sequence). CDR3 DNA: TGTGCCAGTAGGCTGACAGGGGGCGGCGGCATGAACACTGAAGCTTTCTTT. Translating it yields CASRLTGGGGMNTEAFF.

This chain connects TRBV5-1 to TRBJ2-7, with 9 bases identical to TRBD2. Per the germline V gene, CDR1 is SGHRS and CDR2 is YFSETQ. V gave up 0 bases and J gave up 6 bases; unmatched junction bases: 7. The CDR3 runs 15 residues. CDR3 sequence (DNA): TGCGCCAGCAGCTTGGGGGGACTAGCTCAGGGCGAGCAGTACTTC. It is translated as CASSLGGLAQGEQYF. The variable domain in full, with the rest retrieved from reference TRBV5-1 and TRBJ2-7, is KAGVTQTPRYLIKTRGQQVTLSCSPISGHRSVSWYQQTPGQGLQFLFEYFSETQRNKGNFPGRFSGRQFSNSRSEMNVSTLELGDSALYLCASSLGGLAQGEQYFGPGTRLTVT.

This clone has only one observation. J is TRBJ2-2 and V is TRBV7-3, with a weak D call TRBD1 (5 bases). The CDR3 totals 16 residues. CDR1 and CDR2 (germline): SGHTA, FQGTGA. The V end was cut by 4 bases, the J end by 6 bases, with 18 bases between. The CDR3 spells CASSSRTSHSPGELFF. CDR3 sequence (DNA): TGTGCCAGCAGCTCCCGGACATCCCATTCCCCCGGGGAGCTGTTTTTT.

CDR3 sequence: CASSVWPPAFQPQHF. DNA for the CDR3: TGTGCCAGCAGCGTATGGCCCCCGGCTTTCCAGCCCCAGCATTTT. The rearrangement links TRBV9 to TRBJ1-5; no clear D gene. This CDR3 is 15 amino acids long. Germline assignment: CDR1 SGDLS and CDR2 YYNGEE. Trimming removed 1 base from V and 7 bases from J, with 15 bases in between. Full variable domain (missing parts from reference TRBV9 and TRBJ1-5): DSGVTQTPKHLITATGQRVTLRCSPRSGDLSVYWYQQSLDQGLQFLIQYYNGEERAKGNILERFSAQQFPDLHSELNLSSLELGDSALYFCASSVWPPAFQPQHFGDGTRLSIL.

The CDR3 protein is CASSQDPAGTEQYF. In DNA form, the CDR3 reads TGCGCCAGCAGCCAAGATCCTGCGGGGACTGAGCAGTACTTC. The V and J genes are TRBV4-1 and TRBJ2-7; weak D call: TRBD2 (6 bases). The CDR3 is 14 residues long. V was pared by 0 bases and J by 7 bases, with 13 bases between. Germline loops: CDR1 MGHRA, CDR2 YSYEKL.

The CDR3 here is CASSLDLTAGGHNEQFF. CDR3 in DNA: TGTGCCTCCAGCTTAGATCTAACGGCTGGGGGCCACAATGAGCAGTTCTTC. The chain employs TRBV11-3 and TRBJ2-1; tentative D call: TRBD1 (6 bases). Germline V gene sequence: CDR1 SGHNT, CDR2 YENEEA. CDR3 size: 17 residues. V shed 11 bases and J shed 5 bases, with 28 bases lying between them.

This clone was observed once. This chain uses TRBV7-9 with TRBJ2-5; 14 positions agree with TRBD2. The J segment lost 2 bases and the V segment lost 3 bases, leaving 5 bases of the junction unmatched. The CDR3 has 17 residues. CDR1 and CDR2 (germline): SEHNR, FQNEAQ (reference sequence). For the CDR3, the DNA is TGTGCCAGCAGCTTTGGACTAGCGGGAGGTCGACAAGAGACCCAGTACTTC. Amino acid sequence: CASSFGLAGGRQETQYF.

The chain employs TRBV28 and TRBJ2-7, with D tentatively TRBD1 (6 bases). This CDR3 region has 14 residues. V was trimmed by 2 bases and J by 1 base, leaving 9 bases between them. Germline V CDR1 and CDR2: MDHEN, SYDVKM. The CDR3 bases are TGTGCCAGCAGTTTACCACAGGGTTCCTACGAGCAGTACTTC. Translating gives CASSLPQGSYEQYF.

In the case of this clone: The same CDR3 arises from other DNA sequences in this sample as well. This chain connects TRBV6-5 to TRBJ1-2, with D possibly matching TRBD1 (6 bases). CDR1 MNHEY and CDR2 SVGAGI come from the germline V gene. V shed 0 bases and J shed 2 bases, with 10 bases lying between them. The CDR3 contains 15 residues. CDR3 coding DNA: TGTGCCAGCAGTTACTCGAGGCAGGGGAACTATGGCTACACCTTC. Its translation: CASSYSRQGNYGYTF.

CDR3 sequence: CASRRDRQNTEAFF. In nucleotides, the CDR3 is TGTGCCAGCAGGAGGGACAGGCAGAACACTGAAGCTTTCTTT. This sequence joins TRBV6-1 and TRBJ1-1, with 8 bases matching TRBD1. From germline, CDR1 is MNHNS and CDR2 SASEGT. V was clipped by 6 bases and J by 1 base; unmatched bases: 4. The length of the CDR3 is 14 residues.

The chain combines TRBV18 with TRBJ1-5; D might be TRBD1 (6 bases). Trimming stripped 4 bases from V and 1 base from J, with 14 bases between. Germline-derived CDR1 and CDR2 are KGHSH and LQKENI. There are 16 residues in the CDR3. The CDR3: CASSLYREGSNQPQHF. CDR3 sequence (DNA): TGTGCCAGCTCACTATACAGGGAGGGGAGCAATCAGCCCCAGCATTTT.

The chain is built from TRBV27 and TRBJ2-2, with D tentatively TRBD2 (6 bases). In germline, CDR1 is MNHEY, CDR2 SMNVEV (reference sequence). V was clipped by 6 bases and J by 5 bases, with 19 bases between them. This CDR3 spans 16 amino acids. CDR3 sequence: CASRPLRRGATGELFF. CDR3 coding DNA: TGTGCCAGCAGACCATTGAGGAGGGGAGCAACCGGGGAGCTGTTTTTT.

This clone was recorded only once. V is TRBV5-6 and J is TRBJ2-7; possible D gene TRBD2, 5 bases. This CDR3 comprises 13 residues. The germline V gene has CDR1 SGHDT and CDR2 YYEEEE. V lost 2 bases to trimming and J lost 3 bases, with 9 bases between them. In nucleotides, the CDR3 is TGTGCCAGCAGCTTCGGGGTACACTACGAGCAGTACTTC. Translation gives CASSFGVHYEQYF.

CDR3 sequence reads: CASSPPGLAFETQYF. The CDR3 DNA reads TGTGCCAGCAGTCCTCCGGGACTAGCATTCGAGACCCAGTACTTC. The rearrangement links TRBV7-7 to TRBJ2-5, with 9 bases identical to TRBD2. The CDR3 has 15 amino acids. V was clipped by 6 bases and J by 5 bases; unmatched bases: 10. CDR1 SSHAT and CDR2 FNYEAQ come from the germline V gene (reference sequence).

The V gene is TRBV7-3, the J gene TRBJ2-3; the match to TRBD1 covers 9 bases. The CDR3 covers 16 residues. Trimming took 0 bases from V and 2 from J; bases not matched to a gene: 3. Looked up from germline, CDR1 is SGHTA and CDR2 is FQGTGA. The chain's CDR3 is CASSLTQGASTDTQYF. The CDR3 bases are TGTGCCAGCAGCTTAACACAGGGGGCCTCCACAGATACGCAGTATTTT.

The chain links TRBV11-2 to TRBJ2-7; 8 bases are a match to TRBD1. Germline V gene data show CDR1 as SGHAT and CDR2 as FQNNGV. With V trimmed by 4 bases and J by 4 bases, 6 bases remained unmatched. The CDR3 sequence is 14 residues long. The chain's CDR3 is CASSSGQGHYEQYF. CDR3 nucleotides: TGTGCCAGCAGCTCCGGACAGGGTCATTACGAGCAGTACTTC.

The chain combines TRBV7-3 with TRBJ2-7; 9 bases align to TRBD1. The CDR3 sequence is 15 residues long. CDR1 is SGHTA and CDR2 is FQGTGA in the germline V gene. The trim removed 5 bases at V and 5 bases at J, leaving 10 bases unmatched. The CDR3 DNA follows: TGTGCCAGCAGCGTAGTCGGGACAGGGTTCAACGAGCAGTACTTC. It yields the protein CASSVVGTGFNEQYF. Using reference TRBV7-3 and TRBJ2-7 for the parts outside the CDR3, the full variable domain is GAGVSQTPSNKVTEKGKYVELRCDPISGHTALYWYRQSLGQGPEFLIYFQGTGAADDSGLPNDRFFAVRPEGSVSTLKIQRTERGDSAVYLCASSVVGTGFNEQYFGPGTRLTVT.

This clone appeared a single time. V usage is TRBV7-2 and J usage is TRBJ2-7; 9 bases are shared with TRBD1. This CDR3 contains 14 residues. V lost 7 bases and J lost 3; bases outside the gene matches: 7. Germline V gene data show CDR1 as SGHTA and CDR2 as FQGNSA. The CDR3 spells CASNFRDRDYEQYF. DNA of the CDR3: TGTGCCAGCAACTTCCGGGACAGGGACTACGAGCAGTACTTC.

The gene calls are TRBV5-8 and TRBJ2-5, with D perhaps TRBD1 (6 bases). The V gene lost 4 bases and the J gene lost 1 base, with 20 bases spanning the gap. Germline-derived CDR1 and CDR2 are SGHTS and YDEGEE. The CDR3 extends over 17 amino acids. The CDR3: CASSGWAGAGTQETQYF. CDR3 coding DNA: TGTGCCAGCAGCGGATGGGCAGGGGCCGGCACCCAAGAGACCCAGTACTTC.

The V gene is TRBV7-2, the J gene TRBJ2-5; D is unresolved. The V end was cut by 4 bases, the J end by 5 bases, with 8 bases between. CDR1 is SGHTA and CDR2 is FQGNSA in the germline V gene. This CDR3 region has 12 residues. CDR3 loop: CASSSPVETQYF. DNA of the CDR3: TGTGCCAGCAGCTCGCCCGTTGAGACCCAGTACTTC.

The chain is built from TRBV6-5 and TRBJ2-5; unclear D gene. The V gene's germline CDR1 is MNHEY and CDR2 SVGAGI. V was cut by 0 bases and J by 5 bases, with 10 bases left in between. This CDR3 spans 14 amino acids. The CDR3 loop is CASSYSLTLETQYF. In DNA form, the CDR3 reads TGTGCCAGCAGTTACTCGTTGACGTTGGAGACCCAGTACTTC.

This chain uses TRBV7-9 with TRBJ2-5; TRBD1 might be the D (6 bases). V was cut by 5 bases and J by 0 bases, with 10 bases left in between. The CDR3 sequence is 14 residues long. The germline V gene has CDR1 SEHNR and CDR2 FQNEAQ (reference sequence). The CDR3: CASSPRTDQETQYF. CDR3 DNA sequence: TGTGCCAGCAGCCCAAGGACAGACCAAGAGACCCAGTACTTC.

J is TRBJ2-1 and V is TRBV11-1, with D perhaps being TRBD1 or TRBD2 (5 bases each). The V end lost 1 base, the J end lost 8 bases, and 9 bases lay between the germline ends. The germline V gene encodes CDR1 SGHAT and CDR2 FQDESV (reference sequence). The length of the CDR3 is 13 residues. The chain's CDR3 is CASSLDVGDEQFF. As DNA, the CDR3 is TGTGCCAGCAGCTTAGATGTGGGGGATGAGCAGTTCTTC.

J is TRBJ1-5 and V is TRBV6-5; D gene ambiguous. The germline gives CDR1 MNHEY, CDR2 SVGAGI. V was trimmed by 5 bases and J by 5 bases, leaving 16 bases between them. The CDR3 has 15 amino acids. CDR3 in DNA: TGTGCCAGCAGTCGAGATTTCTACGGTGATCAGCCCCAGCATTTT. This sequence encodes CASSRDFYGDQPQHF.

The gene calls are TRBV2 and TRBJ2-5; 9 bases align to TRBD1. Germline CDR1 and CDR2: SNHLY and FYNNEI. The junction had 5 bases not matched to a gene; V was cut back by 5 bases and J by 1 base. This CDR3 comprises 15 residues. CDR3 coding DNA: TGTGCCAGCAGTAGGACAGGGGTCGGCCAAGAGACCCAGTACTTC. This translates into CASSRTGVGQETQYF.

The chain couples TRBV5-1 to TRBJ2-2; 8 bases are shared with TRBD2. This CDR3 has 14 amino acids. Trimming at V came to 4 bases and at J to 6 bases, leaving 5 bases not matched to a gene. Germline CDR1 SGHRS, CDR2 YFSETQ. CDR3 residues: CASSLSGVAGELFF. CDR3 DNA sequence: TGCGCCAGCAGCCTTAGCGGGGTGGCCGGGGAGCTGTTTTTT. Filled out from reference TRBV5-1 and TRBJ2-2, the complete variable domain reads KAGVTQTPRYLIKTRGQQVTLSCSPISGHRSVSWYQQTPGQGLQFLFEYFSETQRNKGNFPGRFSGRQFSNSRSEMNVSTLELGDSALYLCASSLSGVAGELFFGEGSRLTVL.

J is TRBJ1-1 and V is TRBV18, with unresolved D. The germline CDR1 and CDR2 sequences are KGHSH and LQKENI. The CDR3 runs to 13 residues. The V and J ends lost 3 bases and 6 bases respectively, with 11 bases between them. The CDR3 loop reads CASSPQFPPEAFF. As DNA, the CDR3 is TGTGCCAGCTCACCCCAGTTTCCGCCTGAAGCTTTCTTT.

This chain joins TRBV5-1 and TRBJ2-3; 8 bases agree with TRBD2. Trimming removed 5 bases from V and 4 bases from J; junction bases left unmatched: 3. CDR3 size: 13 residues. Germline V CDR1 and CDR2: SGHRS, YFSETQ. CDR3 bases: TGCGCCAGCAGGGGACTAGTTTCAGATACGCAGTATTTT. This sequence encodes CASRGLVSDTQYF.